This TCR beta chain was retrieved from a study of T cell responses to AZD1222 COVID-19 vaccine (dated by TCRdb to the early 2020s). With respect to the entire study: Because spike-specific TCR depth and breadth did not differ between the two schedules, AZD1222 recipients who got a second dose at roughly 4 weeks were pooled with those who got a second dose at roughly 12 weeks. Trial participants were enrolled into age subgroups of 18-55, 56-69 and 70-plus years, which contained around 150, 28 and 57 TCR-sequenced participants, respectively. A total of over 230 trial participants underwent TCR sequencing, of whom 207 received two doses of AZD1222 and about 25 received two doses of the MenACWY control vaccine.

General study outcomes and caveats: Spike-specific TCR breadth and depth rose significantly after two AZD1222 doses compared with day 0 and with MenACWY recipients. Participants were mostly white British and included more females than males, and it was suggested by the authors that clonal diversity may have been underestimated. The whole spike protein was spanned by vaccine-associated CD4 TCRs, and dominant responses were seen in regions 160-218 and 743-854. Because no samples from the day 14 peak response were available, repertoires could be characterized only after the peak T cell response. Epitopes outside the regions mutated in the B.1.351 and B.1.1.7 variants were reportedly recognized by nearly half of the unique spike-specific TCRs. Conclusions about previously exposed vaccinees were limited because only six AZD1222 recipients were SARS-CoV-2 seropositive at baseline. The 56-69-year group was small, and its depth increase did not reach significance, likely because of low power.

The CDR3 regions of human TCRbeta chains were subjected to immunosequencing. In the authors' own workflow: TCRs in the repertoires were compared against a reference library of SARS-CoV-2-specific TCRs that had been generated with the MIRA antigen-specificity platform. Breadth was defined as the fraction of unique TCRs that were SARS-CoV-2-associated. Depth was defined as the fraction of total T cells that were SARS-CoV-2-associated. Using the MIRA data, every spike-specific TCR was mapped to the spike region that the TCR reacted to and assigned to either a CD4 or a CD8 class. Log10-transformed breadth and depth values were compared by one-way ANOVA with Sidak's multiple comparisons tests. This immuneACCESS table, as held by TCRdb, lists in-frame sequences with V and J called but not all clones. Of the missing ones, under half trace to an unresolved V gene in checked studies; the others have no known cause. Clonal size and the V and J genes are those of that table, whereas D and trimming came from the DNA. The sample profile shows 85,000 to 90,000 clones; around 90% of them were found once. The ten largest clones represent under 6.5% of the sample.

As concerns this clone: Its antigen is currently not known. Qualities for individual bases were not recorded, and no much larger clone is one base off.

The V and J ends are trimmed by 6 bases and 5 bases, leaving 22 bases between them. CDR1 and CDR2, looked up from the germline V gene, are MDHEN and SYDVKM. The CDR3 sequence holds 16 residues, the cysteine and phenylalanine included. The kept DNA is CDR3 alone, 48 bases in frame from the first base. The sample's time point label is to be understood as: baseline before first vaccination. Vaccinee samples were obtained from the UK trials COV001 and COV002, which included a single-blind randomized controlled phase 2/3 trial of AZD1222 (ChAdOx1 nCoV-19) in healthy adults. For TCRbeta chain sequencing, PBMC samples from trial participants were taken at day 0 and at day 28 after the second dose.

This TCR derives from an adult in good health. In this chain, TRBV28 is recombined with TRBJ1-2; TRBD1 is a weak D gene call, 6 bases matching. The sequences come from peripheral blood, collected on day 0 of AZD1222 vaccination. The bases read TGTGCCAGCAGCCGCTCGGCGGGGGCACAAGTTTATGGCTACACCTTC. Translated, this is CASSRSAGAQVYGYTF.